What follows are 5 T cell receptor beta chains derived from one specimen sequenced in a study of cytomegalovirus exposure and HLA in healthy donors. Primers for the PCR totalled 60 Vbeta and 13 Jbeta. The repertoire was sequenced with immunoSEQ multiplex PCR; TCRdb's copy has only in-frame clones and lacks some. The sample consists of some 180,000 clones, around 90% of them appearing once. What was sequenced was PBMCs. These receptors were obtained from a boy aged 2 to 10 in good health and CMV-seronegative.

The chain is built from TRBV4-1 and TRBJ1-1, with D unclear. Germline CDR1 reads MGHRA; CDR2 reads YSYEKL. This CDR3 has 16 residues. Trimming took 0 bases from V and 4 from J, leaving 15 bases between them. The CDR3, as DNA: TGCGCCAGCAGCCAAGATGGGCCTCAGATCCTCACTGAAGCTTTCTTT. This gives the protein CASSQDGPQILTEAFF.

V and J are TRBV5-4 and TRBJ2-3, with 11 bases fitting TRBD2. Germline V CDR1 and CDR2: SGHNT, YYREEE (reference sequence). J was trimmed by 5 bases and V by 3 bases; bases with no gene match: 5. The CDR3 spans 15 residues. The CDR3 nucleotides are TGTGCCAGCAGCTCGGTCCTAGCGGGAGGAGATACGCAGTATTTT. This encodes CASSSVLAGGDTQYF. Supplemented by reference TRBV5-4 and TRBJ2-3, the full variable domain reads ETGVTQSPTHLIKTRGQQVTLRCSSQSGHNTVSWYQQALGQGPQFIFQYYREEENGRGNFPPRFSGLQFPNYSSELNVNALELDDSALYLCASSSVLAGGDTQYFGPGTRLTVL.

The CDR3 loop reads CSVGLAGVGEQFF. Here the CDR3 DNA reads TGCAGCGTGGGGCTAGCGGGAGTAGGAGAGCAGTTCTTC. The chain links TRBV29-1 to TRBJ2-1; 10 nucleotides line up with TRBD2. Germline V lookup: CDR1 SQVTM, CDR2 ANQGSEA. The ends lost 6 bases at V and 10 bases at J; junction bases unmatched: 9. This CDR3 has 13 residues.

This chain connects TRBV12-5 to TRBJ1-2, with D possibly TRBD1 on 6 matching bases. The CDR3 is made up of 12 amino acids. Trimming stripped 4 bases from V and 7 bases from J, with 10 bases between. Germline loops: CDR1 LGHNT, CDR2 FRNRAP. CDR3 in DNA: TGTGCTAGTGGTTCCCAGGACAGTGGCTACACCTTC. Amino acid sequence: CASGSQDSGYTF.

This rearrangement joins TRBV30 to TRBJ1-5; D not resolved. V shed 2 bases and J shed 4 bases, with 9 bases lying between them. The CDR3 sequence is 13 residues long. CDR1 and CDR2 from the germline V gene are GTSNPN and SVGIG (reference sequence). The CDR3 coding sequence is TGTGCCTGGAGTTCGGAGGCTAATCAGCCCCAGCATTTT. This encodes CAWSSEANQPQHF.